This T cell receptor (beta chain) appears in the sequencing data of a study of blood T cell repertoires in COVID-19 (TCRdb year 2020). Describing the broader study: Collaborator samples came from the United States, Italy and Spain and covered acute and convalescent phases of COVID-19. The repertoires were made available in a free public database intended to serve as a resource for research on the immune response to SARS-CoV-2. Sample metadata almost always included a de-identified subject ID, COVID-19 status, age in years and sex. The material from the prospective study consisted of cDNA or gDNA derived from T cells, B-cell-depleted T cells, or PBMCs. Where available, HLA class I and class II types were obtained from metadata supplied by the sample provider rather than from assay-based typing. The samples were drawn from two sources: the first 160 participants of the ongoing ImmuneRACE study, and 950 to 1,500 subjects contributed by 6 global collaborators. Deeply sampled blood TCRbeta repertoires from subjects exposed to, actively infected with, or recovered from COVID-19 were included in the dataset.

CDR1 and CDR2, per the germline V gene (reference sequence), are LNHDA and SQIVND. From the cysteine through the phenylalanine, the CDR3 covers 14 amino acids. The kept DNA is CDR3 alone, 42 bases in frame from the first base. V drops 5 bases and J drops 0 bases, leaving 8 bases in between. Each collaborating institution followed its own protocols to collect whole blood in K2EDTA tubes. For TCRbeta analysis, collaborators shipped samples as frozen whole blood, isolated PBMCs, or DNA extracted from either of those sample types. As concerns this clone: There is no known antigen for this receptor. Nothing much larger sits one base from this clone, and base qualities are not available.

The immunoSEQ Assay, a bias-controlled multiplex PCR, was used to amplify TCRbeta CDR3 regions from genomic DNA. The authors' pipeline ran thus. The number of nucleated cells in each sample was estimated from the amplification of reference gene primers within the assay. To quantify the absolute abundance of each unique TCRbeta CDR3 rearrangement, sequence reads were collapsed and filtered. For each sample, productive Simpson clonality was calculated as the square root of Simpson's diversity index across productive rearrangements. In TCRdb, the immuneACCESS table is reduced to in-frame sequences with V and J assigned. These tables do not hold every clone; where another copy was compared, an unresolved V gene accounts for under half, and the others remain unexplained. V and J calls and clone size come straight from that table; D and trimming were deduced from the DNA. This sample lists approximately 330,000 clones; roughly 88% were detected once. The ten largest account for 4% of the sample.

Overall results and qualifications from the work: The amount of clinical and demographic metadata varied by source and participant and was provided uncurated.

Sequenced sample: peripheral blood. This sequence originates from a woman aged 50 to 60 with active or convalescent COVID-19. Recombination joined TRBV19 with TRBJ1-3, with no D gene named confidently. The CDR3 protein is CASSLAGSGNTIYF. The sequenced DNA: TGTGCCAGTAGTCTCGCCGGCTCTGGAAACACCATATATTTT. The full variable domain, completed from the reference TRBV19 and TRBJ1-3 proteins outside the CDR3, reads DGGITQSPKYLFRKEGQNVTLSCEQNLNHDAMYWYRQDPGQGLRLIYYSQIVNDFQKGDIAEGYSVSREKKESFPLTVTSAQKNPTAFYLCASSLAGSGNTIYFGEGSWLTVV.